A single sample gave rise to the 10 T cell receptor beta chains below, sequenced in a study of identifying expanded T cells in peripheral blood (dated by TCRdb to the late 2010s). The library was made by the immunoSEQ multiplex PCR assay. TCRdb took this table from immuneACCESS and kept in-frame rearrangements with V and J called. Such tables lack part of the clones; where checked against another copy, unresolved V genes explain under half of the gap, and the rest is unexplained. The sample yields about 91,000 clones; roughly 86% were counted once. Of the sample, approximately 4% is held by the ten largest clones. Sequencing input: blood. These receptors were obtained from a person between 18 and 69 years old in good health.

The CDR3 spells CASSSGQVYNEQFF. The CDR3 coding sequence is TGTGCCTCTTCTTCGGGACAGGTCTACAATGAGCAGTTCTTC. This chain uses TRBV30 with TRBJ2-1; 8 nucleotides match TRBD1. Germline V gene data show CDR1 as GTSNPN and CDR2 as SVGIG (reference sequence). This CDR3 comprises 14 residues. V lost 7 bases and J lost 3; bases outside the gene matches: 8. The variable domain in full, completed from reference TRBV30 and TRBJ2-1, reads SQTIHQWPATLVQPVGSPLSLECTVEGTSNPNLYWYRQAAGRGLQLLFYSVGIGQISSEVPQNLSASRPQDRQFILSSKKLLLSDSGFYLCASSSGQVYNEQFFGPGTRLTVL.

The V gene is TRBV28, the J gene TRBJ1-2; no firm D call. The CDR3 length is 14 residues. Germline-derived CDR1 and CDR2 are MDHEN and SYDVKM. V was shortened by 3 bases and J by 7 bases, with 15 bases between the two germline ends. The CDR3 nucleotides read TGTGCCAGCAGTTTCACTCGCCCAGCCGGTGGCTACACCTTC. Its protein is CASSFTRPAGGYTF.

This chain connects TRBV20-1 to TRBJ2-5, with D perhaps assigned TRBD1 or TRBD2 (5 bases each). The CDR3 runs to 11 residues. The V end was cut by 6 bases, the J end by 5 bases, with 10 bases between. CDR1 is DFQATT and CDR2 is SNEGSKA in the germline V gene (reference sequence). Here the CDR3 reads CSARRDETQYF. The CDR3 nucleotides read TGCAGTGCCAGAAGGGACGAGACCCAGTACTTC.

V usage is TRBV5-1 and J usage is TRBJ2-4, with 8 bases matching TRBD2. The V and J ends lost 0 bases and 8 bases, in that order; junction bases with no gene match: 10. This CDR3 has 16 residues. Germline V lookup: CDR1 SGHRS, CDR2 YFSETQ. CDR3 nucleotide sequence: TGCGCCAGCAGCTTGGGGTTGCGGGAGGCTTCAGACATTCAGTACTTC. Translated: CASSLGLREASDIQYF.

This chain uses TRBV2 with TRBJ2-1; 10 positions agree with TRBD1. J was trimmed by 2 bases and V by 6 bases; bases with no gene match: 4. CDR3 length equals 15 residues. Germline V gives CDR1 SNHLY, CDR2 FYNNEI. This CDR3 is CASRLGQGTYNEQFF. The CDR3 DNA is TGTGCCAGCAGATTGGGACAGGGGACCTACAATGAGCAGTTCTTC.

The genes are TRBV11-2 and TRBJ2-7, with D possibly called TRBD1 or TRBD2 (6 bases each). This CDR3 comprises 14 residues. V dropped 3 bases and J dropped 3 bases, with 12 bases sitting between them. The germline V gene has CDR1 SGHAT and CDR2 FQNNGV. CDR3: CASSFRGGGYEQYF. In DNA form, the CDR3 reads TGTGCCAGCAGCTTTCGAGGGGGAGGCTACGAGCAGTACTTC.

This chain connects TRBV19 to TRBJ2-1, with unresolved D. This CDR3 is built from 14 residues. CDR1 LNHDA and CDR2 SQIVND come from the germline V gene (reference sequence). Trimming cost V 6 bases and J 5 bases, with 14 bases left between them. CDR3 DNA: TGTGCCAGTAGGCATACCGGGCTAGACAATGAGCAGTTCTTC. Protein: CASRHTGLDNEQFF.

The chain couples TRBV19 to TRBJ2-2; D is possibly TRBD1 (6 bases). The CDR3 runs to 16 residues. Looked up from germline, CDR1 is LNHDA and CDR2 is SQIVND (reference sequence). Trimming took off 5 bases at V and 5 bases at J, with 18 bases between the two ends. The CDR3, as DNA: TGTGCCAGTAGTGCTTTTGGACAGAAGCTTACCGGGGAGCTGTTTTTT. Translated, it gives CASSAFGQKLTGELFF.

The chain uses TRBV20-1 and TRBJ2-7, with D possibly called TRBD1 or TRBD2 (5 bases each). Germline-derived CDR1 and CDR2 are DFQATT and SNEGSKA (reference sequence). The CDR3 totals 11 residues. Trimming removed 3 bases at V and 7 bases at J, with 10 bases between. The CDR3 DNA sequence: TGCAGTGCTAGTGTGGGGGTTGAGCAGTACTTC. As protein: CSASVGVEQYF.

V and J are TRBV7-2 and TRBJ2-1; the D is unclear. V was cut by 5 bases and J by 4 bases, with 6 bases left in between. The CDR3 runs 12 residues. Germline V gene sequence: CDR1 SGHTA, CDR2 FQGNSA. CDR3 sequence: CASSRPYNEQFF. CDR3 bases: TGTGCCAGCAGCCGACCGTACAATGAGCAGTTCTTC. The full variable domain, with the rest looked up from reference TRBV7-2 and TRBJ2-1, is GAGVSQSPSNKVTEKGKDVELRCDPISGHTALYWYRQSLGQGLEFLIYFQGNSAPDKSGLPSDRFSAERTGGSVSTLTIQRTQQEDSAVYLCASSRPYNEQFFGPGTRLTVL.